This T cell receptor (beta chain) was retrieved from a study of T cells after yellow fever vaccination. Study-wide results and caveats: Weaker in magnitude, the secondary response showed a faster peak on day 5 versus 15.

TCRdb itself ran the 5' RACE reads through MiXCR, one entry per CDR3 protein. Of hundreds of thousands of distinct CDR3 sequences in the sample, 9% to 15% are singletons; the top ten hold more than 12%. The table lists this clonotype with a few counts. Its specificity is unknown. J gave up 2 bases and V 4 bases, and 12 bases lay outside the gene matches. CDR3 length equals 17 residues. CDR1 and CDR2 (germline): SGHNT, YYREEE (reference sequence). This material consisted of PBMCs, taken on the day of the yellow fever booster vaccination. V is TRBV5-4 and J is TRBJ2-5; 9 nucleotides agree with TRBD1. The sequence was obtained from a man aged 25-45 years who received the YFV17D yellow fever vaccine. The CDR3 here is CASSQLKTGGGQETQYF. CDR3 DNA sequence: TGTGCCAGCAGCCAACTTAAGACAGGGGGTGGTCAAGAGACCCAGTACTTC.